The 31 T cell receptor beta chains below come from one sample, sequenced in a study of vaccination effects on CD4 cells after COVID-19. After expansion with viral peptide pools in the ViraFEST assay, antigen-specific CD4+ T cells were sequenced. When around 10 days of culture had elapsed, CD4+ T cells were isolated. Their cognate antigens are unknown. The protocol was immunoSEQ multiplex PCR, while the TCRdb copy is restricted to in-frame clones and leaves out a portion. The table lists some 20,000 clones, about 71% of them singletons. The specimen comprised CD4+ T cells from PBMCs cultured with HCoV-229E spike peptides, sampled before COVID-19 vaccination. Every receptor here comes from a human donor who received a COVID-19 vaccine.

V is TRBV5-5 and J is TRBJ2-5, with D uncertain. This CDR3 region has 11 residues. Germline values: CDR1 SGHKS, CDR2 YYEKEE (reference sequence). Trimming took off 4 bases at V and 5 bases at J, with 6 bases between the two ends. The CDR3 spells CASSADETQYF. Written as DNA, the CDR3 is TGTGCCAGCAGCGCAGACGAGACCCAGTACTTC.

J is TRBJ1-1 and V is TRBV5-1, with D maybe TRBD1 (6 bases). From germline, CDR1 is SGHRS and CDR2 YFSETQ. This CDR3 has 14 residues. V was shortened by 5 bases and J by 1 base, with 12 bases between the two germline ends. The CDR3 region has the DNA TGCGCCAGCAGATCGACAGGAGGGAACACTGAAGCTTTCTTT. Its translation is CASRSTGGNTEAFF.

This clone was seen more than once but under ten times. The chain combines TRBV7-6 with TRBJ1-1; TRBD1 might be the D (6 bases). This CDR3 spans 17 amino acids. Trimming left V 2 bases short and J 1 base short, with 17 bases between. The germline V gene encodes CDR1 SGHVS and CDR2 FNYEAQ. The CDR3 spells CASSLLDRDNGNTEAFF. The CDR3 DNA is TGTGCCAGCAGCTTACTCGACCGGGACAACGGGAACACTGAAGCTTTCTTT.

CDR3 sequence: CASTRGHPIDTQYF. Written as DNA, the CDR3 is TGTGCCAGCACGCGGGGCCACCCCATAGATACGCAGTATTTT. This sequence joins TRBV27 and TRBJ2-3; perhaps TRBD2 as D (6 bases). CDR1 is MNHEY, CDR2 SMNVEV, per germline (reference sequence). CDR3 length: 14 amino acids. The ends were cut back, 7 bases at V and 5 bases at J, with 16 bases in the middle.

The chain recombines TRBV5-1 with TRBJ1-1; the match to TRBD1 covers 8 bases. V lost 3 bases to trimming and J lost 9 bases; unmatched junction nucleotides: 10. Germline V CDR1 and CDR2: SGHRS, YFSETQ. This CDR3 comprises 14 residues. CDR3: CASSSIGQGLKAFF. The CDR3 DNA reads TGCGCCAGCAGCTCAATTGGACAGGGCCTGAAAGCTTTCTTT.

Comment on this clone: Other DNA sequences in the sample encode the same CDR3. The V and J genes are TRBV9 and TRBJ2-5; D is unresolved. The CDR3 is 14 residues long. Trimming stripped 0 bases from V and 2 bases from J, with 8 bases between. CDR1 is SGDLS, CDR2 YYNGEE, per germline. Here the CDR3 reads CASSVGTIQETQYF. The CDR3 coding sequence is TGTGCCAGCAGCGTAGGTACAATACAAGAGACCCAGTACTTC.

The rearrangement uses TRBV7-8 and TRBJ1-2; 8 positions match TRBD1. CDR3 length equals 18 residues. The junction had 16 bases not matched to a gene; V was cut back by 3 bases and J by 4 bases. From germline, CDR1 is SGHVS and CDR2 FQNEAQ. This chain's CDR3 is CASSFTLGGQGASYGYTF. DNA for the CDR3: TGTGCCAGCAGCTTTACCCTCGGCGGGCAGGGGGCATCCTATGGCTACACCTTC.

CDR3 DNA: TGTGCCAGTAGTATAGAACCCTTAGCGACGTATTCCTACGAGCAGTACTTC. It is translated as CASSIEPLATYSYEQYF. V gene TRBV19 combines with J gene TRBJ2-7; maybe TRBD2 (5 bases). Germline loops: CDR1 LNHDA, CDR2 SQIVND (reference sequence). The CDR3 has 17 amino acids. Trimming stripped 0 bases from V and 1 base from J, with 16 bases between.

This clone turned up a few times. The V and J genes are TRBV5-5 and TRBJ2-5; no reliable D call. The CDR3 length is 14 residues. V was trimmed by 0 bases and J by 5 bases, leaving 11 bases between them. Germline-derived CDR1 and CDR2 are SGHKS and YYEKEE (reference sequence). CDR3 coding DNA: TGTGCCAGCAGCTTGGAGGTAGAAGGGGAGACCCAGTACTTC. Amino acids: CASSLEVEGETQYF.

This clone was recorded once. DNA of the CDR3: TGTGCCATCAGTGAGGGTCTGCGGTCCTACGAGCAGTACTTC. Its translation: CAISEGLRSYEQYF. The chain links TRBV10-3 to TRBJ2-7; no firm D call. The V end was cut by 2 bases, the J end by 1 base, with 9 bases between. Germline V gene data show CDR1 as ENHRY and CDR2 as SYGVKD. The CDR3 loop spans 14 amino acids.

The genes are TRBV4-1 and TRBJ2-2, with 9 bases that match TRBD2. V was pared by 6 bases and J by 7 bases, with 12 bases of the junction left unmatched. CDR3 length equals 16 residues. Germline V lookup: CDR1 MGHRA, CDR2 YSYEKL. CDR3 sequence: CASRPALAGRFGELFF. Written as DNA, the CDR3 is TGCGCCAGCAGGCCCGCGCTAGCGGGGAGGTTCGGGGAGCTGTTTTTT.

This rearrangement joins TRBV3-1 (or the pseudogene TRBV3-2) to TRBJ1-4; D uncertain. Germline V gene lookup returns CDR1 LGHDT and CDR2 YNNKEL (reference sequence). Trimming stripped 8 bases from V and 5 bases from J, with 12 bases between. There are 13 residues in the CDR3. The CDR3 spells CASGSVVNEKLFF. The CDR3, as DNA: TGTGCCAGCGGCTCGGTGGTGAATGAAAAACTGTTTTTT.

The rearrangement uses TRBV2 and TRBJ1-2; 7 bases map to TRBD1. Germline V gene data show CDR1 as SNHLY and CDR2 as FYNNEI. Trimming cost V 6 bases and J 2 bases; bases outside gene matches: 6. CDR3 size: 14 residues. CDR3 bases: TGTGCCAGCAGATTATCACAGGGGAACTATGGCTACACCTTC. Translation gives CASRLSQGNYGYTF.

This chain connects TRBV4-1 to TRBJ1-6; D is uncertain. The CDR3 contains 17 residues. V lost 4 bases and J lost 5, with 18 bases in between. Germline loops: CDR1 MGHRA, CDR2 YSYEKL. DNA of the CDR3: TGCGCCAGCAGCCCCAAACCTGACGGAGTCAATAATTCACCCCTCCACTTT. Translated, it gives CASSPKPDGVNNSPLHF.

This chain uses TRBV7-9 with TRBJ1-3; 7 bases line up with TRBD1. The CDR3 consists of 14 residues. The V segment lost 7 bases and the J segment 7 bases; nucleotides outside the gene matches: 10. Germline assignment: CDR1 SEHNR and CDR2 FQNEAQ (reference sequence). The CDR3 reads CASNPETGWNTIYF. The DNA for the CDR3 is TGTGCCAGCAACCCAGAGACAGGGTGGAACACCATATATTTT.

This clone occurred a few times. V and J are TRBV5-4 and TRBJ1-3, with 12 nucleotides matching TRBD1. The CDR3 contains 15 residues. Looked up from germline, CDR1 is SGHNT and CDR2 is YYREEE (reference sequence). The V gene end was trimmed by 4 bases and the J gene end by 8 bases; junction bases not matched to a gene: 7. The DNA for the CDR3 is TGTGCCAGCAGCATCTTGGGACAGGGGGCAGACACCATATATTTT. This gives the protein CASSILGQGADTIYF.

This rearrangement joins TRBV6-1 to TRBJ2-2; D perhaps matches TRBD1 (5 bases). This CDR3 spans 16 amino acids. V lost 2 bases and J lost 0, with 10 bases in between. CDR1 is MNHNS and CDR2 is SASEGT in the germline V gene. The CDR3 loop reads CASSEYPGTNTGELFF. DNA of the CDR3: TGTGCCAGCAGTGAATACCCAGGGACGAACACCGGGGAGCTGTTTTTT.

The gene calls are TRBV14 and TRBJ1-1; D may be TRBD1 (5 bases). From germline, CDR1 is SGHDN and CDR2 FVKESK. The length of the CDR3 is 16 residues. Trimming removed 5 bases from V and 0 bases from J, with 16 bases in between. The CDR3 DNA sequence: TGTGCCAGCAGCGTCTATTATGGGGCCATGAACACTGAAGCTTTCTTT. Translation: CASSVYYGAMNTEAFF.

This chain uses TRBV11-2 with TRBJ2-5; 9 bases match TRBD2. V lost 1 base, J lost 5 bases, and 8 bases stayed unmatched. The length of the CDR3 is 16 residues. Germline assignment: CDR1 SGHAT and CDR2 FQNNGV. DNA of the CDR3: TGTGCCAGCAGCTTAGGAGCGCGGGGGGGCTGGGAGACCCAGTACTTC. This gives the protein CASSLGARGGWETQYF.

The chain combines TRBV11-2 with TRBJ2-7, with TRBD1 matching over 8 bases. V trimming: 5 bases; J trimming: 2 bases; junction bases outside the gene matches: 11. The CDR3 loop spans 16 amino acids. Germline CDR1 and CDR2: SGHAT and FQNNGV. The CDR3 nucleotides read TGTGCCAGCAGCGGGGTGGACAGGGTCCGAGCCTACGAGCAGTACTTC. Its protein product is CASSGVDRVRAYEQYF.

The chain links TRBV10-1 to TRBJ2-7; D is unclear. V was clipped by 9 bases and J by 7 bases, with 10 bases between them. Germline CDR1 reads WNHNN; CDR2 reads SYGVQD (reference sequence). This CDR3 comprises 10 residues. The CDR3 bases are TGCGCCAGGAGTTCTTATGAGCAGTACTTC. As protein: CARSSYEQYF.

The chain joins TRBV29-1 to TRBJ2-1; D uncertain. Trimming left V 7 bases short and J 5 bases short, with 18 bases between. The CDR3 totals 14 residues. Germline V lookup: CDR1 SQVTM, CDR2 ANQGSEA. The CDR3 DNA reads TGCAGCGCAGGTCGTATCCTAAGAGACAATGAGCAGTTCTTC. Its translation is CSAGRILRDNEQFF.

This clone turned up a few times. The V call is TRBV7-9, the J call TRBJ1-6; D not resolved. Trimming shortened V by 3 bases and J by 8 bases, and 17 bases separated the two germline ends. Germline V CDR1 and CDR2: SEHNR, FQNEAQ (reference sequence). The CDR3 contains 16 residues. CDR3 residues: CASSLDPSGRDSPLHF. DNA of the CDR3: TGTGCCAGCAGCTTGGACCCCAGTGGTAGGGATTCACCCCTCCACTTT.

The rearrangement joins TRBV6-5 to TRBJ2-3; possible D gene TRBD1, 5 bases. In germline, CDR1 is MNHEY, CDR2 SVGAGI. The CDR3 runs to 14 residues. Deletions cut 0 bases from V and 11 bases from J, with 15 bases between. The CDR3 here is CASSYSSEVRGQYF. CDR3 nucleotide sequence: TGTGCCAGCAGTTACTCGAGCGAGGTTAGGGGGCAGTATTTT.

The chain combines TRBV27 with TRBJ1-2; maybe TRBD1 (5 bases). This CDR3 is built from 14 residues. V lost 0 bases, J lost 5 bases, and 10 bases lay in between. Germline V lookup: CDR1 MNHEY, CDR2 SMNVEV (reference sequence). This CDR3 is CASSLSTGGYGYTF. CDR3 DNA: TGTGCCAGCAGTTTATCCACCGGGGGTTATGGCTACACCTTC.

The CDR3 loop is CASSFYGVTGTNTGELFF. The CDR3 DNA reads as TGTGCCAGCAGCTTTTACGGGGTCACGGGGACGAACACCGGGGAGCTGTTTTTT. The chain recombines TRBV7-8 with TRBJ2-2, with D perhaps matching TRBD2 (5 bases). Germline CDR1 is SGHVS and CDR2 is FQNEAQ. V dropped 3 bases and J dropped 0 bases, with 17 bases sitting between them. The CDR3 has 18 amino acids.

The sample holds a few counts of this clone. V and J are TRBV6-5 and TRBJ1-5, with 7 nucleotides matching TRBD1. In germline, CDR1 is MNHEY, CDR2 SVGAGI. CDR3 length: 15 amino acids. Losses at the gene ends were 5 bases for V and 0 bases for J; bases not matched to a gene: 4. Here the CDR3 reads CASSQGTVSNQPQHF. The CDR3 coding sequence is TGTGCCAGCAGTCAGGGGACAGTTAGCAATCAGCCCCAGCATTTT.

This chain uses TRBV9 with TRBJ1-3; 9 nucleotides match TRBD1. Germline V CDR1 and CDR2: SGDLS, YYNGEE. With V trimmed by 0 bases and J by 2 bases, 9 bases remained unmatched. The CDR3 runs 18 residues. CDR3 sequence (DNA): TGTGCCAGCAGCGTAGAATCTGGACAGGGGAACCCTGGAAACACCATATATTTT. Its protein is CASSVESGQGNPGNTIYF. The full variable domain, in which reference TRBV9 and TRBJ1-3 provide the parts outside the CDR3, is DSGVTQTPKHLITATGQRVTLRCSPRSGDLSVYWYQQSLDQGLQFLIQYYNGEERAKGNILERFSAQQFPDLHSELNLSSLELGDSALYFCASSVESGQGNPGNTIYFGEGSWLTVV.

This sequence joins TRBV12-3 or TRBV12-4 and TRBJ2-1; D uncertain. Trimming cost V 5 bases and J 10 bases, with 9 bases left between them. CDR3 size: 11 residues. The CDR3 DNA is TGTGCCAGCAGTCTGAATAAGGAGCAGTTCTTC. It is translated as CASSLNKEQFF.

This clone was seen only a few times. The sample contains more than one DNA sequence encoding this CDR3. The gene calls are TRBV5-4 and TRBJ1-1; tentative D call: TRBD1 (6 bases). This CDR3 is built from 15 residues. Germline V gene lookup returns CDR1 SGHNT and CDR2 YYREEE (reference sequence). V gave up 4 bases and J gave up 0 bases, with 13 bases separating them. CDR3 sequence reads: CASSPLAGVNTEAFF. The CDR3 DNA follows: TGTGCCAGCAGCCCTCTGGCAGGGGTGAACACTGAAGCTTTCTTT.

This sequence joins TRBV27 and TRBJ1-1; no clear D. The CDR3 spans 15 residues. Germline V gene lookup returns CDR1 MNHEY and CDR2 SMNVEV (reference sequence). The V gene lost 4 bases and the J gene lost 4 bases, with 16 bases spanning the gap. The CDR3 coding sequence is TGTGCCAGCAGTTACAGCACCCATACTATCACTGAAGCTTTCTTT. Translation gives CASSYSTHTITEAFF.